The 28 T cell receptor beta chains in this list originate from one sample, sequenced in a study of blood T cell repertoires in COVID-19. Method: immunoSEQ multiplex PCR; TCRdb's copy keeps in-frame clones and lacks some. The sample records about 340,000 clones, roughly 86% being singletons. The specimen was peripheral blood. These receptors were obtained from a woman between 65 and 79 years old with COVID-19, enrolled during active disease.

The chain links TRBV28 to TRBJ2-3, with a tentative D call TRBD2 (7 bases). From germline, CDR1 is MDHEN and CDR2 SYDVKM. The CDR3 spans 16 residues. V lost 0 bases and J 6 bases, leaving 16 bases between the germline ends. The CDR3 is CASSLWGTGRGDTQYF. CDR3 sequence (DNA): TGTGCCAGCAGTTTATGGGGCACAGGGAGGGGGGATACGCAGTATTTT.

The V call is TRBV10-1, the J call TRBJ1-5; unclear D gene. The germline gives CDR1 WNHNN, CDR2 SYGVQD (reference sequence). This CDR3 comprises 13 residues. The V end was cut by 7 bases, the J end by 6 bases, with 13 bases between. CDR3 coding DNA: TGCGCCAGCAAACTCACCGCCGGTCAGCCCCAGCATTTT. It yields the protein CASKLTAGQPQHF.

This chain joins TRBV30 and TRBJ2-7; D is uncertain. Germline CDR1 and CDR2: GTSNPN and SVGIG (reference sequence). The CDR3 contains 12 residues. Trimming shortened V by 3 bases and J by 2 bases, and 8 bases separated the two germline ends. The DNA for the CDR3 is TGTGCCTGGAGGGGCTCAACCTACGAGCAGTACTTC. Translated: CAWRGSTYEQYF. Drawing the rest from reference TRBV30 and TRBJ2-7, the complete variable domain is SQTIHQWPATLVQPVGSPLSLECTVEGTSNPNLYWYRQAAGRGLQLLFYSVGIGQISSEVPQNLSASRPQDRQFILSSKKLLLSDSGFYLCAWRGSTYEQYFGPGTRLTVT.

The sample holds one count of this clone. This sequence joins TRBV5-1 and TRBJ2-2; a possible D gene is TRBD2 (6 bases). Between the trimmed V and J ends, which lost 2 bases and 3 bases, there was a span of 8 bases. The CDR3 covers 14 residues. The germline V gene has CDR1 SGHRS and CDR2 YFSETQ. This chain's CDR3 is CASSLERDTGELFF. The CDR3 DNA reads as TGCGCCAGCAGCTTAGAGCGGGACACCGGGGAGCTGTTTTTT. The full variable domain, rest sourced from reference TRBV5-1 and TRBJ2-2, is KAGVTQTPRYLIKTRGQQVTLSCSPISGHRSVSWYQQTPGQGLQFLFEYFSETQRNKGNFPGRFSGRQFSNSRSEMNVSTLELGDSALYLCASSLERDTGELFFGEGSRLTVL.

The gene calls are TRBV24-1 and TRBJ2-1; the match to TRBD2 covers 10 bases. Germline V gene sequence: CDR1 KGHDR, CDR2 SFDVKD. J was trimmed by 4 bases and V by 5 bases; bases with no gene match: 7. The CDR3 covers 16 residues. The CDR3 DNA reads as TGTGCCACCAGTGCCAGCGGGGGGGCCATTTACAATGAGCAGTTCTTC. This sequence encodes CATSASGGAIYNEQFF.

This clone came up a few times. The chain is built from TRBV11-2 and TRBJ1-1, with unresolved D. V shed 5 bases and J shed 1 base, with 17 bases lying between them. Per the germline V gene, CDR1 is SGHAT and CDR2 is FQNNGV. The CDR3 has 16 amino acids. The CDR3 coding sequence is TGTGCCAGCAGCCCCCCGGGGAGCAGCCCGAACACTGAAGCTTTCTTT. Translation gives CASSPPGSSPNTEAFF.

This sequence joins TRBV27 and TRBJ2-2, with TRBD1 identical over 9 bases. The ends lost 3 bases at V and 1 base at J; junction bases unmatched: 6. In germline, CDR1 is MNHEY, CDR2 SMNVEV (reference sequence). The CDR3 has 17 amino acids. CDR3: CASSFYRTGVNTGELFF. The CDR3 DNA follows: TGTGCCAGCAGTTTCTACCGGACAGGGGTGAACACCGGGGAGCTGTTTTTT.

The chain's CDR3 is CASSPGDSSKETQYF. As DNA, the CDR3 is TGTGCCAGCAGCCCCGGGGATTCCTCCAAAGAGACCCAGTACTTC. The V gene is TRBV9, the J gene TRBJ2-5; D is possibly TRBD2 (5 bases). V was shortened by 4 bases and J by 3 bases, with 16 bases between the two germline ends. The CDR3 contains 15 residues. The germline V gene encodes CDR1 SGDLS and CDR2 YYNGEE.

The chain uses TRBV4-1 and TRBJ1-3; D not certain. The CDR3 loop spans 16 amino acids. Deletions cut 3 bases from V and 3 bases from J, with 15 bases between. From germline, CDR1 is MGHRA and CDR2 YSYEKL. The CDR3 nucleotides read TGCGCCAGCAGCCACTTGTCGGAGGGTTTTGGAAACACCATATATTTT. Translated: CASSHLSEGFGNTIYF.

DNA for the CDR3: TGTGCCAGCCGCCCTAGTGGGGGGGAGCTGTTTTTT. This codes for CASRPSGGELFF. The J gene is TRBJ2-2, the V gene TRBV7-8; D is unclear. CDR3 length equals 12 residues. The V gene's germline CDR1 is SGHVS and CDR2 FQNEAQ. V was shortened by 8 bases and J by 8 bases, with 12 bases between the two germline ends.

The CDR3 is CASSSYRDGYTF. The CDR3, as DNA: TGTGCCAGCAGTTCTTACAGGGATGGCTACACCTTC. The J gene is TRBJ1-2, the V gene TRBV27; the D gene is possibly TRBD1 (6 bases). V lost 4 bases, J lost 6 bases, and 9 bases lay in between. CDR1 and CDR2 from the germline V gene are MNHEY and SMNVEV (reference sequence). The length of the CDR3 is 12 residues.

The chain uses TRBV5-1 and TRBJ1-1; 8 bases agree with TRBD1. This CDR3 comprises 15 residues. After removal of 5 bases from V and 4 bases from J, the junction contained 10 bases not matched to a gene. From germline, CDR1 is SGHRS and CDR2 YFSETQ. CDR3 sequence: CASSGLDRVSTEAFF. The CDR3 region has the DNA TGCGCCAGCAGTGGCCTGGACAGGGTAAGCACTGAAGCTTTCTTT.

The rearrangement uses TRBV5-1 and TRBJ2-3; 11 bases align to TRBD2. There are 16 residues in the CDR3. Germline V gene sequence: CDR1 SGHRS, CDR2 YFSETQ. Trimming cost V 7 bases and J 0 bases; bases outside gene matches: 7. The CDR3, as DNA: TGCGCCAGCCTTAGCGGGGGGGCCGCTAGCACAGATACGCAGTATTTT. As protein: CASLSGGAASTDTQYF.

The chain has TRBV30 and TRBJ1-1, with D perhaps TRBD1 (5 bases). Germline CDR1 is GTSNPN and CDR2 is SVGIG (reference sequence). The length of the CDR3 is 14 residues. Trimming shortened V by 5 bases and J by 0 bases, and 13 bases separated the two germline ends. The DNA for the CDR3 is TGTGCCTGGCTCAGGACGGACATGAACACTGAAGCTTTCTTT. Its translation: CAWLRTDMNTEAFF.

This rearrangement joins TRBV4-3 to TRBJ1-2, with a weak D call TRBD1 (5 bases). The CDR3 is made up of 15 amino acids. V lost 0 bases, J lost 2 bases, and 10 bases lay in between. In germline, CDR1 is LGHNA, CDR2 YSLEER. The CDR3 protein is CASSQERTTNYGYTF. CDR3 DNA sequence: TGCGCCAGCAGCCAAGAGAGGACAACAAACTATGGCTACACCTTC.

This clone appeared a single time. The chain links TRBV2 to TRBJ1-5; D unclear. The CDR3 runs 13 residues. Trimming stripped 3 bases from V and 1 base from J, with 4 bases between. Germline loops: CDR1 SNHLY, CDR2 FYNNEI. CDR3 region: CASSDLSNQPQHF. CDR3 sequence (DNA): TGTGCCAGCAGTGATCTGAGCAATCAGCCCCAGCATTTT.

The chain links TRBV3-1 (or the pseudogene TRBV3-2) to TRBJ2-7, with 10 bases that match TRBD2. Germline assignment: CDR1 LGHDT and CDR2 YNNKEL (reference sequence). CDR3 length equals 14 residues. J lost 7 bases, V lost 5 bases, and 8 bases had no gene match. The CDR3 is CASSFGLAAGEQYF. Here the CDR3 DNA reads TGTGCCAGCAGCTTTGGACTAGCGGCGGGTGAGCAGTACTTC.

The V gene is TRBV28, the J gene TRBJ1-5, with D possibly matching TRBD1 (6 bases). The V gene lost 6 bases and the J gene lost 4 bases, with 13 bases spanning the gap. Germline loops: CDR1 MDHEN, CDR2 SYDVKM. This CDR3 has 14 residues. The CDR3 region is CASRDNRVNQPQHF. The CDR3 nucleotides are TGTGCCAGCAGAGACAACAGGGTAAATCAGCCCCAGCATTTT.

In its sample, this clone was seen a few times. This chain joins TRBV5-4 and TRBJ2-1; possible D gene TRBD1, 6 bases. The CDR3 sequence is 15 residues long. Germline lookup yields CDR1 SGHNT and CDR2 YYREEE (reference sequence). Trimming removed 0 bases at V and 8 bases at J, with 15 bases between. CDR3 amino acids: CASSLDPQGRDEQFF. CDR3 nucleotide sequence: TGTGCCAGCAGCTTGGACCCACAGGGCAGAGATGAGCAGTTCTTC.

The rearrangement uses TRBV7-9 and TRBJ2-2; 7 nucleotides align to TRBD1. V lost 2 bases to trimming and J lost 6 bases; unmatched junction nucleotides: 9. The V gene's germline CDR1 is SEHNR and CDR2 FQNEAQ (reference sequence). The CDR3 spans 16 residues. The DNA of the CDR3 is TGTGCCAGCAGCTTACCCCCGGGACAGACGTCCGGGGAGCTGTTTTTT. Protein sequence: CASSLPPGQTSGELFF.

The V call is TRBV7-2, the J call TRBJ2-1; 7 bases line up with TRBD2. V lost 5 bases, J lost 4 bases, and 8 bases stayed unmatched. CDR3 length equals 15 residues. Germline CDR1 and CDR2: SGHTA and FQGNSA. The CDR3 loop reads CASSPAGGSYNEQFF. The DNA of the CDR3 is TGTGCCAGCAGCCCCGCCGGGGGGTCGTACAATGAGCAGTTCTTC.

The CDR3: CAPRDSPNTEAFF. CDR3 DNA: TGTGCCCCCAGGGACAGCCCGAACACTGAAGCTTTCTTT. The chain recombines TRBV2 with TRBJ1-1, with 7 nucleotides matching TRBD1. Germline values: CDR1 SNHLY, CDR2 FYNNEI. This CDR3 comprises 13 residues. With V trimmed by 11 bases and J by 1 base, 7 bases remained unmatched.

The rearrangement joins TRBV11-2 to TRBJ2-7, with 7 bases lining up with TRBD1. Germline trimming cut 5 bases from V and 0 bases from J; bases unmatched to any gene: 7. The CDR3 has 15 residues. The germline V gene encodes CDR1 SGHAT and CDR2 FQNNGV. CDR3 sequence (DNA): TGTGCCAGCAGCCCCCGGACAGGCTTCTCCTACGAGCAGTACTTC. It translates to CASSPRTGFSYEQYF.

This chain joins TRBV18 and TRBJ1-5; the D gene is possibly TRBD1 (5 bases). Trimming cost V 6 bases and J 5 bases, with 17 bases left between them. Per germline, CDR1 KGHSH and CDR2 LQKENI. The CDR3 runs 15 residues. CDR3 in amino acids: CASSFGTGIDQPQHF. In DNA, the CDR3 is TGTGCCAGCTCGTTCGGGACTGGCATAGATCAGCCCCAGCATTTT.

The chain has TRBV24-1 and TRBJ1-1; a weak D match, TRBD1 (6 bases). Germline V CDR1 and CDR2: KGHDR, SFDVKD. The CDR3 totals 11 residues. V shed 6 bases and J shed 7 bases, with 8 bases lying between them. The CDR3 region has the DNA TGTGCCACCAGTTCACAGGGTGAAGCTTTCTTT. The encoded protein is CATSSQGEAFF.

The V and J genes are TRBV10-2 and TRBJ1-2, with D perhaps TRBD1 (5 bases). With 3 bases removed from V and 8 bases from J, the gap between germline ends came to 16 bases. CDR3 size: 14 residues. CDR1 and CDR2 (germline): WSHSY, SAAADI. The CDR3 nucleotides are TGCGCCAGCAGTGAATCCTTCAGGGTGGACGGCTACACCTTC. Protein product: CASSESFRVDGYTF.

This clone was seen only once. This chain uses TRBV4-2 with TRBJ2-6; 10 nucleotides line up with TRBD2. CDR3 size: 18 residues. Germline CDR1 and CDR2: LGHNA and YNFKEQ. After removal of 4 bases from V and 0 bases from J, the junction contained 6 bases not matched to a gene. The DNA for the CDR3 is TGTGCCAGCAGCCCACTAGCGGGATCCTTCTCTGGGGCCAACGTCCTGACTTTC. This encodes CASSPLAGSFSGANVLTF.

The chain carries TRBV25-1 and TRBJ1-1; tentatively, D is TRBD1 (5 bases). The germline V gene has CDR1 MGHDK and CDR2 SYGVNS. Trimming shortened V by 1 base and J by 9 bases, and 21 bases separated the two germline ends. CDR3 length equals 16 residues. In DNA, the CDR3 is TGTGCCAGCAGTGAATTCGGACAACAACACGGAATCAAAGCTTTCTTT. It is translated as CASSEFGQQHGIKAFF. The variable domain in full, with the rest retrieved from reference TRBV25-1 and TRBJ1-1, is EADIYQTPRYLVIGTGKKITLECSQTMGHDKMYWYQQDPGMELHLIHYSYGVNSTEKGDLSSESTVSRIRTEHFPLTLESARPSHTSQYLCASSEFGQQHGIKAFFGQGTRLTVV.